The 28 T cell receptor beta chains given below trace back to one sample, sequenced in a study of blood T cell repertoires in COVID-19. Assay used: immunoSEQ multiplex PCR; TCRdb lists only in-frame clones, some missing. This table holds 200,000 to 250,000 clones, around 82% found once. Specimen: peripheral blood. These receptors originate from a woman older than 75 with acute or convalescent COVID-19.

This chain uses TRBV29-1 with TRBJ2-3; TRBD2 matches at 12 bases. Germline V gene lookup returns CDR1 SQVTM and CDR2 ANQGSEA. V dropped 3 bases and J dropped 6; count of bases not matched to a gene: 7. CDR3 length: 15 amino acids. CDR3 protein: CSVELAGGTADTQYF. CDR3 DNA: TGCAGCGTTGAGCTAGCGGGGGGGACGGCGGATACGCAGTATTTT.

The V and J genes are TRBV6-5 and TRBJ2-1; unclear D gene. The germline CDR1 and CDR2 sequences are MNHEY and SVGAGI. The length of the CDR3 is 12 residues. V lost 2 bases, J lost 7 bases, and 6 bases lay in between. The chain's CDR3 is CASSYGLNEQFF. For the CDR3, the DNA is TGTGCCAGCAGTTACGGCCTGAATGAGCAGTTCTTC.

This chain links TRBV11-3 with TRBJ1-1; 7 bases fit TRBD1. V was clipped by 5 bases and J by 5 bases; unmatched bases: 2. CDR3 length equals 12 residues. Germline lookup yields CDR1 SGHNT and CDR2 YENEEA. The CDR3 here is CASSPGGTEAFF. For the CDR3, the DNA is TGTGCCAGCAGCCCAGGGGGGACTGAAGCTTTCTTT.

The CDR3 is CASSRDRDRYGYTF. DNA of the CDR3: TGTGCCAGCAGCCGGGACAGGGACAGGTATGGCTACACCTTC. The chain couples TRBV3-1 (or the pseudogene TRBV3-2) to TRBJ1-2; 9 nucleotides match TRBD1. Trimming removed 4 bases from V and 5 bases from J; junction bases left unmatched: 5. Germline lookup yields CDR1 LGHDT and CDR2 YNNKEL (reference sequence). The CDR3 contains 14 residues.

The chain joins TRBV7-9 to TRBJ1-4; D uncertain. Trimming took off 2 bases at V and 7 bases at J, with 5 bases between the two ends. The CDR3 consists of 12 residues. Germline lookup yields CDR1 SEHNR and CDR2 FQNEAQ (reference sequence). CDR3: CASSLYSEKLFF. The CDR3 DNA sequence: TGTGCCAGCAGCTTATATTCTGAAAAACTGTTTTTT.

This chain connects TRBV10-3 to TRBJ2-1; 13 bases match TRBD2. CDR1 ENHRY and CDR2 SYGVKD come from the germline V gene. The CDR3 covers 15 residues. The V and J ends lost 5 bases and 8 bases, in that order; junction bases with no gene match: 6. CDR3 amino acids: CAISRGTSGTHEQFF. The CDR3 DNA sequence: TGTGCCATCAGTAGAGGGACTAGCGGGACCCATGAGCAGTTCTTC.

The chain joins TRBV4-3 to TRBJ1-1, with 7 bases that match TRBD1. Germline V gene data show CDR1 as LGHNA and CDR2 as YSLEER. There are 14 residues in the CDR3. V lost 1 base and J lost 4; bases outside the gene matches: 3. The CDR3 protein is CASSQAAGGTEAFF. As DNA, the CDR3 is TGCGCCAGCAGCCAAGCAGCAGGGGGCACTGAAGCTTTCTTT.

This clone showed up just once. This CDR3 is CASSLQTLAMNTEAFF. As DNA, the CDR3 is TGTGCCAGCAGCCTACAGACACTCGCTATGAACACTGAAGCTTTCTTT. The gene calls are TRBV3-1 (or the pseudogene TRBV3-2) and TRBJ1-1; D remains ambiguous. CDR1 LGHDT and CDR2 YNNKEL come from the germline V gene (reference sequence). The CDR3 loop spans 16 amino acids. V lost 4 bases and J lost 0, with 15 bases in between.

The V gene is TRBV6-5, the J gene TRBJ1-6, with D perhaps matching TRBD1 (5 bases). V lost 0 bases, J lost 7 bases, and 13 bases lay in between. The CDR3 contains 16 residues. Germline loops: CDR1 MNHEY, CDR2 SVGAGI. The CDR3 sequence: CASSYSRSQGNSPLHF. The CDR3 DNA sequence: TGTGCCAGCAGTTACTCTAGATCCCAGGGCAATTCACCCCTCCACTTT.

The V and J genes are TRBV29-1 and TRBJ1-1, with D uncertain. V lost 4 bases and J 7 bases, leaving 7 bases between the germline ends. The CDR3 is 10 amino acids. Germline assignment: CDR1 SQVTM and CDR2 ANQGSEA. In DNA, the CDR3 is TGCAGCGTTGGGTACAATGAAGCTTTCTTT. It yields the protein CSVGYNEAFF.

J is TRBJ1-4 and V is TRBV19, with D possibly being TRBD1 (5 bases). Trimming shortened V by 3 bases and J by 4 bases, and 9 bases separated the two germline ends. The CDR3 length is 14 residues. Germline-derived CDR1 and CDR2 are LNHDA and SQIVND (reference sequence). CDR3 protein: CASSIQTVNEKLFF. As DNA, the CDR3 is TGTGCCAGTAGTATCCAGACAGTTAATGAAAAACTGTTTTTT.

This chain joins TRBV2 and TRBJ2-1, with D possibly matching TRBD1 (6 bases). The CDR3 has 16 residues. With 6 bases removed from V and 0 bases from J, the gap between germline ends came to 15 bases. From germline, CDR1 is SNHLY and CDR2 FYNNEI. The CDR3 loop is CASRRERTVSYNEQFF. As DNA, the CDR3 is TGTGCCAGCAGGAGGGAGCGGACAGTCTCCTACAATGAGCAGTTCTTC.

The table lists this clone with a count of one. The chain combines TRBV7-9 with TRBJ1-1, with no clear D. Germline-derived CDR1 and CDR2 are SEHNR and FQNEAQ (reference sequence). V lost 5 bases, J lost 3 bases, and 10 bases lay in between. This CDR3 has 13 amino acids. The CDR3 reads CASSPRQDTEAFF. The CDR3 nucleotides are TGTGCCAGCAGCCCGCGGCAAGACACTGAAGCTTTCTTT.

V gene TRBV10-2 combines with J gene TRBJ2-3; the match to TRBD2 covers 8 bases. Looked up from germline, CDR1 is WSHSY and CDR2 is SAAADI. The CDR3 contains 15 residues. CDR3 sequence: CASRGGSSSTDTQYF. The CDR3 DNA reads TGCGCTTCACGGGGGGGCTCCAGTAGCACAGATACGCAGTATTTT.

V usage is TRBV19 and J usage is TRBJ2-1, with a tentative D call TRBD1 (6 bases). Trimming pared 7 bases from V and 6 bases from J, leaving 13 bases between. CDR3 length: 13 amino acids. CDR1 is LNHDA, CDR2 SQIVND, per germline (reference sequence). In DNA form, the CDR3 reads TGTGCCAGTAACCCTCGAGGGGGCAATGAGCAGTTCTTC. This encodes CASNPRGGNEQFF. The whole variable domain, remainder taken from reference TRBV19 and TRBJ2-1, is DGGITQSPKYLFRKEGQNVTLSCEQNLNHDAMYWYRQDPGQGLRLIYYSQIVNDFQKGDIAEGYSVSREKKESFPLTVTSAQKNPTAFYLCASNPRGGNEQFFGPGTRLTVL.

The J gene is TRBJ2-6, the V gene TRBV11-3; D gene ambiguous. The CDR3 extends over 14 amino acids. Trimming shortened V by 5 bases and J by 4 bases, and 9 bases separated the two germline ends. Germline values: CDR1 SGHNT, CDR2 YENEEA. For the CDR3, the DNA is TGTGCCAGCAGCCCGCGGTCCGGGGCCAACGTCCTGACTTTC. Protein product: CASSPRSGANVLTF.

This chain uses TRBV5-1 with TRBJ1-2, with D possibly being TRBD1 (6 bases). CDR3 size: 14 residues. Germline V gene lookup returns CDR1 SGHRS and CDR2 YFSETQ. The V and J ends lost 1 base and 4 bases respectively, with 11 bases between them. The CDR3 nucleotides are TGCGCCAGCAGCTTGACGACAGGAGCCTATGGCTACACCTTC. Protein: CASSLTTGAYGYTF. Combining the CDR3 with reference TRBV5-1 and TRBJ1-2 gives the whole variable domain KAGVTQTPRYLIKTRGQQVTLSCSPISGHRSVSWYQQTPGQGLQFLFEYFSETQRNKGNFPGRFSGRQFSNSRSEMNVSTLELGDSALYLCASSLTTGAYGYTFGSGTRLTVV.

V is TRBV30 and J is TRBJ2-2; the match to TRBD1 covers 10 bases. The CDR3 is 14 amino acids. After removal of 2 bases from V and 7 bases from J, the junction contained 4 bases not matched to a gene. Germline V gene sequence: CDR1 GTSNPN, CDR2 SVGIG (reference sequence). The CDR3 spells CAWSPDRGIGELFF. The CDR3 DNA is TGTGCCTGGAGTCCGGACAGGGGGATCGGGGAGCTGTTTTTT. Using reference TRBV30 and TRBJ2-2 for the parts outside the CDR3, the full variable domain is SQTIHQWPATLVQPVGSPLSLECTVEGTSNPNLYWYRQAAGRGLQLLFYSVGIGQISSEVPQNLSASRPQDRQFILSSKKLLLSDSGFYLCAWSPDRGIGELFFGEGSRLTVL.

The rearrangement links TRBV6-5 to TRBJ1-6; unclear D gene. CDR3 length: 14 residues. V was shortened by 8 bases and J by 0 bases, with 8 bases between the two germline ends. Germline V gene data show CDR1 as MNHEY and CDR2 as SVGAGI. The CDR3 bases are TGTGCCAGCCTCGCGGGCTCCTATAATTCACCCCTCCACTTT. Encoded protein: CASLAGSYNSPLHF.

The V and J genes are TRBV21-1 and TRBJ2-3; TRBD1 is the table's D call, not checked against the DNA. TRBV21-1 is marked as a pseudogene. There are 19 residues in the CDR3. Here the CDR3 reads CASRKSRPGTETGTDTQYF. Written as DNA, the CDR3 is TGTGCCAGCAGAAAATCTCGGCCCGGGACAGAAACGGGCACAGATACGCAGTATTTT.

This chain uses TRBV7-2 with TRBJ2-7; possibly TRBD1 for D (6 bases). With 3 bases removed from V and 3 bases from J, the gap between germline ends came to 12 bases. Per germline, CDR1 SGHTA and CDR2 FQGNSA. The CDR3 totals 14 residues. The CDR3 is CASSFIPGDYEQYF. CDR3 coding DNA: TGTGCCAGCAGCTTTATTCCAGGGGACTACGAGCAGTACTTC.

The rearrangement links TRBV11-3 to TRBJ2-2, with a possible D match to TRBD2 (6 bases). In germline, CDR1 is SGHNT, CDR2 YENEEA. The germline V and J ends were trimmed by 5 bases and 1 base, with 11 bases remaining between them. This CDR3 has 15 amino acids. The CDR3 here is CASSLGGQNTGELFF. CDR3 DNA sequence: TGTGCCAGCAGCCTGGGGGGTCAGAACACCGGGGAGCTGTTTTTT.

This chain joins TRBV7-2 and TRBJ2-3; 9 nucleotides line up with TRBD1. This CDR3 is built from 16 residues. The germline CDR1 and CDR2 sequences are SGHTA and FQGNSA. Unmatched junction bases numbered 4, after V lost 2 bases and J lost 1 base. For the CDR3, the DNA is TGTGCCAGCAGCTTATCTCGGACAGGGGGCACAGATACGCAGTATTTT. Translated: CASSLSRTGGTDTQYF.

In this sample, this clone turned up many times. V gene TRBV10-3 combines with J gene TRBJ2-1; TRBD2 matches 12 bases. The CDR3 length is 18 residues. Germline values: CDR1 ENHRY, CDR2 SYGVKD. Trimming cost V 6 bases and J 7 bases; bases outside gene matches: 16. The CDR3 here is CAISPGLAGLLGGNEQFF. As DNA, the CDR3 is TGTGCCATCAGCCCGGGACTAGCGGGCCTCCTAGGGGGGAATGAGCAGTTCTTC.

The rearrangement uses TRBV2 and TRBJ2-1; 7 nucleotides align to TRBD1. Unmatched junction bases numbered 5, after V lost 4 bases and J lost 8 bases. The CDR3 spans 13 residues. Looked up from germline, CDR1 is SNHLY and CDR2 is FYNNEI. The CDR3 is CASSGQGRDEQFF. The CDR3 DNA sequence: TGTGCCAGCAGTGGACAGGGTCGGGATGAGCAGTTCTTC.

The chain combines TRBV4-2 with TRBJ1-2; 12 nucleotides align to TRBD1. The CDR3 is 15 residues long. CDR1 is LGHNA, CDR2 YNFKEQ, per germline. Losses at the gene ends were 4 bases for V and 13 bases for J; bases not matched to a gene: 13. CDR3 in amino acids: CASSPLPGQGAGITF. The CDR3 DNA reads TGTGCCAGCAGCCCGCTACCGGGACAGGGGGCTGGGATCACCTTC.

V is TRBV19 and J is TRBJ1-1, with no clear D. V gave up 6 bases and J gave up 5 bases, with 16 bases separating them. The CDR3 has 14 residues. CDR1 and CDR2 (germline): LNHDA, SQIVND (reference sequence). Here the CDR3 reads CASSPQPSGTEAFF. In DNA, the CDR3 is TGTGCCAGTAGCCCACAGCCCTCGGGAACTGAAGCTTTCTTT.

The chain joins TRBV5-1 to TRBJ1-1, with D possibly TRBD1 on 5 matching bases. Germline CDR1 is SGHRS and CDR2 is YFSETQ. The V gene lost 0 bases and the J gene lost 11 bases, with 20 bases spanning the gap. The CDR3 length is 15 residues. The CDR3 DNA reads TGCGCCAGCAGCTTGGCCGGGAGAGGTTCCGAGGGGGCTTTCTTT. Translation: CASSLAGRGSEGAFF.